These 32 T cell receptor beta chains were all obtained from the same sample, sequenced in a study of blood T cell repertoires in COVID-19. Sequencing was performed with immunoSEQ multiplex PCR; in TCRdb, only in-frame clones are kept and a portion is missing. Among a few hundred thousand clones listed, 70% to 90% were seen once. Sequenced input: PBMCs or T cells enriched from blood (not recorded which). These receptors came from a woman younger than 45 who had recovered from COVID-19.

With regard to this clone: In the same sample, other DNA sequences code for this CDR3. CDR3 sequence (DNA): TGTGCCAGCAGCCAGGACAGGGCGAACACCGGGGAGCTGTTTTTT. It specifies CASSQDRANTGELFF. This rearrangement joins TRBV7-2 to TRBJ2-2, with 8 bases that match TRBD1. CDR1 SGHTA and CDR2 FQGNSA come from the germline V gene. CDR3 length equals 15 residues. Trimming removed 5 bases from V and 0 bases from J; junction bases left unmatched: 2.

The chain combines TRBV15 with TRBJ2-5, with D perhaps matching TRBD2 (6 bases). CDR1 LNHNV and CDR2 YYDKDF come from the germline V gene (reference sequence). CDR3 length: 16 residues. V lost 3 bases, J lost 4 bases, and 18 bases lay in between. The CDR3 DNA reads TGTGCCACCAGCAGTTCGACAACTATGGGGGGAGAGACCCAGTACTTC. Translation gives CATSSSTTMGGETQYF.

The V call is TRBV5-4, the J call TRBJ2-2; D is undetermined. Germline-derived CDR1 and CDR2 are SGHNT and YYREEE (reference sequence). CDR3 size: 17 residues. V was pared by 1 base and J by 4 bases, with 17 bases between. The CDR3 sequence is CASSLKSAPMSTGELFF. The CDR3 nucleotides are TGTGCCAGCAGCTTGAAAAGCGCTCCGATGAGCACCGGGGAGCTGTTTTTT. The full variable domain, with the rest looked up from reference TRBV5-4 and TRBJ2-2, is ETGVTQSPTHLIKTRGQQVTLRCSSQSGHNTVSWYQQALGQGPQFIFQYYREEENGRGNFPPRFSGLQFPNYSSELNVNALELDDSALYLCASSLKSAPMSTGELFFGEGSRLTVL.

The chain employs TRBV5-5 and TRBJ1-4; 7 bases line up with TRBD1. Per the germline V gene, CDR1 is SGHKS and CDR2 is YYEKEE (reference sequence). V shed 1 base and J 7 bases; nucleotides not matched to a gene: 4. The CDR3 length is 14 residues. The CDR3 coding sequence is TGTGCCAGCAGCTTGAGACAGGGACCTGAAAAACTGTTTTTT. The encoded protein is CASSLRQGPEKLFF.

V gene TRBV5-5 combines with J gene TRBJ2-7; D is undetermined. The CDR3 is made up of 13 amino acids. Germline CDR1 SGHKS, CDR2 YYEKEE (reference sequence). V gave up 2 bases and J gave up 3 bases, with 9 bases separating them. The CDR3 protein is CASSFLEVYEQYF. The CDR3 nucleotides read TGTGCCAGCAGCTTCTTAGAAGTCTACGAGCAGTACTTC.

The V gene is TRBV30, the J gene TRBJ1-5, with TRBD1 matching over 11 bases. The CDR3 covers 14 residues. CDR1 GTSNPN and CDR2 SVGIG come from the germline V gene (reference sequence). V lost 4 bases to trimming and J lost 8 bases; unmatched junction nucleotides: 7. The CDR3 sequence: CAWTRTGGGEPQHF. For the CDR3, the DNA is TGTGCCTGGACGAGGACAGGGGGCGGAGAGCCCCAGCATTTT. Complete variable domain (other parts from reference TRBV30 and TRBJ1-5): SQTIHQWPATLVQPVGSPLSLECTVEGTSNPNLYWYRQAAGRGLQLLFYSVGIGQISSEVPQNLSASRPQDRQFILSSKKLLLSDSGFYLCAWTRTGGGEPQHFGDGTRLSIL.

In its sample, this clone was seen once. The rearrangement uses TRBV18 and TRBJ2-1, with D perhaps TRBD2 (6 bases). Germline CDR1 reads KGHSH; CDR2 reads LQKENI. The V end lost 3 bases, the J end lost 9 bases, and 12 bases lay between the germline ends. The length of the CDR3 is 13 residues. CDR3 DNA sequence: TGTGCCAGCTCACCCGTTAACGGGGGTGAGCAGTTCTTC. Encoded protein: CASSPVNGGEQFF.

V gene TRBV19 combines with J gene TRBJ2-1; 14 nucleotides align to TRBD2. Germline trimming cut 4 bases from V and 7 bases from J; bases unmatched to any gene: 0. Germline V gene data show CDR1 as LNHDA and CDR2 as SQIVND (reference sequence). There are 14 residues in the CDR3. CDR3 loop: CASSRTSGGNEQFF. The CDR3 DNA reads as TGTGCCAGTAGTAGGACTAGCGGGGGGAATGAGCAGTTCTTC.

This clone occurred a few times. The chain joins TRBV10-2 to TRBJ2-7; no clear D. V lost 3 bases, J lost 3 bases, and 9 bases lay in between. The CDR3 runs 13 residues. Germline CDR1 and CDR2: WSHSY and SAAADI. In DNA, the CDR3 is TGCGCCAGCAGTGAACGCGAGGACTACGAGCAGTACTTC. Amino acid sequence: CASSEREDYEQYF.

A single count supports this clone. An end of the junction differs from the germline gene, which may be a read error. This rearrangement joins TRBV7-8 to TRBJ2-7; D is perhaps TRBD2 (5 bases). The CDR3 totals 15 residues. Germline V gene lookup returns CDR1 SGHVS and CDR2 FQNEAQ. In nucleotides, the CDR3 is TGTGCCAGCCGCTTAGTACTGGAGGCCCGGGACGAGCAGTACTTC. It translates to CASRLVLEARDEQYF.

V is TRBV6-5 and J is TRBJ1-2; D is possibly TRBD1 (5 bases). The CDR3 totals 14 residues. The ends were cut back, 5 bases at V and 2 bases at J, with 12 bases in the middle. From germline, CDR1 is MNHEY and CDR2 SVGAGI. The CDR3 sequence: CASSLVGVNYGYTF. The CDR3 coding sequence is TGTGCCAGCAGTCTGGTAGGGGTGAACTATGGCTACACCTTC.

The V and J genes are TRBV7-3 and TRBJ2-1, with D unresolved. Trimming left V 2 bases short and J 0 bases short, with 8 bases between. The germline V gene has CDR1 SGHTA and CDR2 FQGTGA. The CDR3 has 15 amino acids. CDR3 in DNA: TGTGCCAGCAGCTTAGAGGCCAACTCCTACAATGAGCAGTTCTTC. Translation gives CASSLEANSYNEQFF.

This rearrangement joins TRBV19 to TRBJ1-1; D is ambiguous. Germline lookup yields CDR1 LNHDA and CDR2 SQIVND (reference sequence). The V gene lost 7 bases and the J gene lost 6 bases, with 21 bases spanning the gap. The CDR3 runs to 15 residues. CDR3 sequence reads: CASNNRSGRTAEAFF. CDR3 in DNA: TGTGCCAGTAATAATAGGTCCGGCAGAACAGCTGAAGCTTTCTTT.

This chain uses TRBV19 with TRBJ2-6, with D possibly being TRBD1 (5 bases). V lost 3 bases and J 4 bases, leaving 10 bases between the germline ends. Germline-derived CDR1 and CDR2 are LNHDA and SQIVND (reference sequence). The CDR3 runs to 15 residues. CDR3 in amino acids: CASSILGVGANVLTF. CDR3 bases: TGTGCCAGTAGTATCCTAGGGGTCGGGGCCAACGTCCTGACTTTC.

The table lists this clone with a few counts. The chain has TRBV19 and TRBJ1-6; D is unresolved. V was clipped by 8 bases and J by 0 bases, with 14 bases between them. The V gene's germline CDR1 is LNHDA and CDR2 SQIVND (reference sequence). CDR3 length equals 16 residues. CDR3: CASRHHRDSYNSPLHF. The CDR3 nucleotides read TGTGCCAGTCGGCACCACCGGGACTCCTATAATTCACCCCTCCACTTT.

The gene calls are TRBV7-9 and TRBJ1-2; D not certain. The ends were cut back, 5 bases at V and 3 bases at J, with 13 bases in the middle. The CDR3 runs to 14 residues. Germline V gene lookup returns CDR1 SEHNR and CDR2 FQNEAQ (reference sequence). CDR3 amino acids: CASSPNIQDYGYTF. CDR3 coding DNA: TGTGCCAGCAGCCCTAACATTCAGGACTATGGCTACACCTTC.

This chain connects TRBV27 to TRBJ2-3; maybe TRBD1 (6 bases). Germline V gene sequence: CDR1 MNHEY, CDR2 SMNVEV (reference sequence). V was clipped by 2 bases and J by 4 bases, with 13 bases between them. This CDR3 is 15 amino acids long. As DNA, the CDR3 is TGTGCCAGCAGTTTAGGGGGCTTACACTCAGATACGCAGTATTTT. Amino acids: CASSLGGLHSDTQYF.

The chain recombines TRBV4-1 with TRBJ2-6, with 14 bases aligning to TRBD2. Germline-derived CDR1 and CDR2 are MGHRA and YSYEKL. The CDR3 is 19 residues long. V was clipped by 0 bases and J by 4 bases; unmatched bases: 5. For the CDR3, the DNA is TGCGCCAGCAGCCAAGAGGGACTAGCGGGAGTATCCGGGGCCAACGTCCTGACTTTC. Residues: CASSQEGLAGVSGANVLTF.

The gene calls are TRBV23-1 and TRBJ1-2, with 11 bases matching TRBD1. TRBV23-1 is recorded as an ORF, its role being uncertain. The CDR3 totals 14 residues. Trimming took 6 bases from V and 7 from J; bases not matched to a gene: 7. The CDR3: CASSWTGGLGGYTF. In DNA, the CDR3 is TGCGCCAGCAGCTGGACAGGGGGCCTAGGTGGCTACACCTTC.

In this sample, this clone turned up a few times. The CDR3 sequence: CASSPIGTGGNYEQYF. The CDR3 bases are TGTGCCAGCAGTCCCATTGGGACAGGGGGCAACTACGAGCAGTACTTC. The V gene is TRBV27, the J gene TRBJ2-7; 12 bases align to TRBD1. V gave up 5 bases and J gave up 3 bases; unmatched junction bases: 8. Germline CDR1 is MNHEY and CDR2 is SMNVEV (reference sequence). This CDR3 spans 16 amino acids.

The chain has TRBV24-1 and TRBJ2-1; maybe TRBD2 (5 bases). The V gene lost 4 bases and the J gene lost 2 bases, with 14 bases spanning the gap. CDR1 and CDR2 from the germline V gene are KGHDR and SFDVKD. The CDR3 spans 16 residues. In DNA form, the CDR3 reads TGTGCCACCAGTGACTACGATAGCGCAACCTACAATGAGCAGTTCTTC. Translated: CATSDYDSATYNEQFF.

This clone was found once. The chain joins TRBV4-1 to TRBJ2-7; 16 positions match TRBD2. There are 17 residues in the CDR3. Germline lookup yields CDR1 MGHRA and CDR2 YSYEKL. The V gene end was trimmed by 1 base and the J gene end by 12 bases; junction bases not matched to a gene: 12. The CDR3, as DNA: TGCGCCAGCAGCCAAGGAATATCGGGACTAGCGGGAGGGCCTCTGTACTTC. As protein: CASSQGISGLAGGPLYF.

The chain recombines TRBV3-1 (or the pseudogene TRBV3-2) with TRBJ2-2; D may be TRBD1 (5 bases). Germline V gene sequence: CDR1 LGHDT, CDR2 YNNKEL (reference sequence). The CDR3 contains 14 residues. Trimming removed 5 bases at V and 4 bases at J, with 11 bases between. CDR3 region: CASSSWGLTGELFF. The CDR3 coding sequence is TGTGCCAGCAGCTCCTGGGGCCTCACCGGGGAGCTGTTTTTT.

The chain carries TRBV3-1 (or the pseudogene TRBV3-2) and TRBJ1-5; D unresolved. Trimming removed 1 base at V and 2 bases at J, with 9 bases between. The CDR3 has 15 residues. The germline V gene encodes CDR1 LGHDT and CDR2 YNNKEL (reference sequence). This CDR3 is CASSQGAYRNQPQHF. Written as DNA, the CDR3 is TGTGCCAGCAGCCAAGGGGCATATCGCAATCAGCCCCAGCATTTT.

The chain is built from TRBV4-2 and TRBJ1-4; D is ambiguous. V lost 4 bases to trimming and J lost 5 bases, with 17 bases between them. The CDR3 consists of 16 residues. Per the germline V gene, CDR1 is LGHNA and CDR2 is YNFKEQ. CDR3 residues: CASSRAGRNVNEKLFF. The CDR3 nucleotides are TGTGCCAGCAGCCGGGCAGGAAGAAACGTGAATGAAAAACTGTTTTTT.

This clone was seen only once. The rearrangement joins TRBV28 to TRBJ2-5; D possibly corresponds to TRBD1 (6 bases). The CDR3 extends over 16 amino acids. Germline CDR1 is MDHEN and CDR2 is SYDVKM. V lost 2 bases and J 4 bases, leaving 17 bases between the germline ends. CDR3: CASSLMKGVKIETQYF. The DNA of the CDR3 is TGTGCCAGCAGTTTAATGAAGGGGGTAAAAATAGAGACCCAGTACTTC.

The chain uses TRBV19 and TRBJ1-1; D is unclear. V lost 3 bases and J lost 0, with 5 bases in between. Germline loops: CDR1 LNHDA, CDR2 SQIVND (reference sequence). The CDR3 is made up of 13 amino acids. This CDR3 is CASSILLNTEAFF. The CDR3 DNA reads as TGTGCCAGTAGTATTTTATTGAACACTGAAGCTTTCTTT.

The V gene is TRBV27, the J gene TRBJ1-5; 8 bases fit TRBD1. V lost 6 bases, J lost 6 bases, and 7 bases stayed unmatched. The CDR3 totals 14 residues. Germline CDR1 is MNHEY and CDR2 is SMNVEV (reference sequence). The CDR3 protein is CASRDHTGGQPQHF. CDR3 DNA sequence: TGTGCCAGCAGGGACCATACAGGGGGTCAGCCCCAGCATTTT.

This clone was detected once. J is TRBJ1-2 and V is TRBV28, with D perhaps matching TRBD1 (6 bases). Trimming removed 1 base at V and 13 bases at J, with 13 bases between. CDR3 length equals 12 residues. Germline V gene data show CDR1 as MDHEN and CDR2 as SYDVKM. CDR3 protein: CASSLFGQSGTF. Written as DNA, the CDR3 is TGTGCCAGCAGTTTATTCGGACAGTCAGGCACCTTC.

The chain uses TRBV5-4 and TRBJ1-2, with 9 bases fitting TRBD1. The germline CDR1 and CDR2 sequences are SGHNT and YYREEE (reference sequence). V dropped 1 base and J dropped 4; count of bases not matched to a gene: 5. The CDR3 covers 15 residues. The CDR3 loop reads CASSLTGGEIYGYTF. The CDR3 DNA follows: TGTGCCAGCAGCTTGACAGGGGGCGAAATCTATGGCTACACCTTC.

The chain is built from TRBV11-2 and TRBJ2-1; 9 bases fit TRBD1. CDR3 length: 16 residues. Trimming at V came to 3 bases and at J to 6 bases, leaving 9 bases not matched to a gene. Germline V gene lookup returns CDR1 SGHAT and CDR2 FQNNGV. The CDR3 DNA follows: TGTGCCAGCAGCTTCACGGCCGGACAGGGGAGCAATGAGCAGTTCTTC. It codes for CASSFTAGQGSNEQFF.

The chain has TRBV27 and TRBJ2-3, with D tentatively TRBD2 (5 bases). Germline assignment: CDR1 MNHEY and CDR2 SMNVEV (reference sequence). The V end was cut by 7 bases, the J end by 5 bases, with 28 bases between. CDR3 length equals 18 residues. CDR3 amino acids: CASNSPQPGLPEVDTQYF. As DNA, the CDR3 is TGTGCCAGCAACTCCCCCCAGCCCGGACTCCCCGAAGTAGATACGCAGTATTTT.